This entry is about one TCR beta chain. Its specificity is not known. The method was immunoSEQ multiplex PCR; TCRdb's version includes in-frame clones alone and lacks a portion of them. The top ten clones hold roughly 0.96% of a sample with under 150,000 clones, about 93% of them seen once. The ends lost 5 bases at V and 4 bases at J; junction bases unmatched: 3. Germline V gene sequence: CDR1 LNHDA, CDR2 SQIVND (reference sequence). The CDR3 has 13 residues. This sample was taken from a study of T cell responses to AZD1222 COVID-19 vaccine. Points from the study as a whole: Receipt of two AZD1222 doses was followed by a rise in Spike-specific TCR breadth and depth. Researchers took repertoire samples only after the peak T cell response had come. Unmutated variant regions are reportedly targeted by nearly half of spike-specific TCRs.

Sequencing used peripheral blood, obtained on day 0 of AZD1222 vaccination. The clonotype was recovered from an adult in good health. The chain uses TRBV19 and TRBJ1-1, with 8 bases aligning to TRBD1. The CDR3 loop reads CASSVTGGTEAFF. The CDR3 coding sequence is TGTGCCAGTAGTGTTACAGGGGGCACTGAAGCTTTCTTT.